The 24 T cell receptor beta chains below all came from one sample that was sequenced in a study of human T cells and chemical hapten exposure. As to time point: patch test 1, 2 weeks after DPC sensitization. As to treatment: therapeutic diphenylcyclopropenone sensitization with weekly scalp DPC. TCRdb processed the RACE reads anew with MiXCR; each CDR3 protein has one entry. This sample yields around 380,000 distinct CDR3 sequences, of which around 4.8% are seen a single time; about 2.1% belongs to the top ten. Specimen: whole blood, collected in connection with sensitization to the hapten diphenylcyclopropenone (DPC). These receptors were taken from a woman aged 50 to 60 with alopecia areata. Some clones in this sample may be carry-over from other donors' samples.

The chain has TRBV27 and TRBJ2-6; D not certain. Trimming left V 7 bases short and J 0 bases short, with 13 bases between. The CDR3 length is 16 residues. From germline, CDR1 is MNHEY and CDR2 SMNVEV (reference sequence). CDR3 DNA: TGTGCCAGCACCTTCCTATCGCCCTCTGGGGCCAACGTCCTGACTTTC. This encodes CASTFLSPSGANVLTF.

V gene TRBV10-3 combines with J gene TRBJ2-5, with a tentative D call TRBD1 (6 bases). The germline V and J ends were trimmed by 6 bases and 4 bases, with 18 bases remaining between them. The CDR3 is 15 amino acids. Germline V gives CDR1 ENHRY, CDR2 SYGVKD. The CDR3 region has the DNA TGTGCCATCAGAAATCCAGGGGCCGCGGGAGAGACCCAGTACTTC. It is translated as CAIRNPGAAGETQYF.

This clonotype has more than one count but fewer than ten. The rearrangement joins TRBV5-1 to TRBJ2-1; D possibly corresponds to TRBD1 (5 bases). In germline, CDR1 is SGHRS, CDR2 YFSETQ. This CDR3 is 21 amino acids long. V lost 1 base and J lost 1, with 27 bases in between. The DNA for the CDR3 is TGCGCCAGCAGCTTGCGGCTGTTTGACAGACCAAGGGGAAAATCCTACAATGAGCAGTTCTTC. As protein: CASSLRLFDRPRGKSYNEQFF. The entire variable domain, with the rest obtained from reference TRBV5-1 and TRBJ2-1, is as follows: KAGVTQTPRYLIKTRGQQVTLSCSPISGHRSVSWYQQTPGQGLQFLFEYFSETQRNKGNFPGRFSGRQFSNSRSEMNVSTLELGDSALYLCASSLRLFDRPRGKSYNEQFFGPGTRLTVL.

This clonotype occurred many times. The CDR3 coding sequence is TGCGCCAGCAGAGGGGTTTTGGGGGGCACAGATACGCAGTATTTT. Translating gives CASRGVLGGTDTQYF. The chain carries TRBV10-2 and TRBJ2-3; D tentatively reads TRBD1 or TRBD2 (5 bases each). CDR3 length: 15 amino acids. Between the trimmed V and J ends, which lost 6 bases and 1 base, there was a span of 14 bases. In germline, CDR1 is WSHSY, CDR2 SAAADI.

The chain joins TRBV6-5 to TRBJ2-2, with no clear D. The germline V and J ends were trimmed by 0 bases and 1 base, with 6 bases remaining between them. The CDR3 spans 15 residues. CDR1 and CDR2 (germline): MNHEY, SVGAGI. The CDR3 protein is CASSYSLKNTGELFF. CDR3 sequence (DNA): TGTGCCAGCAGTTACTCTTTAAAGAACACCGGGGAGCTGTTTTTT.

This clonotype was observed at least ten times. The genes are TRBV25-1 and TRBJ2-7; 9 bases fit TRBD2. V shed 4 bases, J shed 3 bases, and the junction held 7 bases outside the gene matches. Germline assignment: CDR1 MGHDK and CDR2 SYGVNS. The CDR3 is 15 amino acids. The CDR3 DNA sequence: TGTGCCAGCAGTGGGAAGCGACTAGCGGACTACGAGCAGTACTTC. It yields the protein CASSGKRLADYEQYF.

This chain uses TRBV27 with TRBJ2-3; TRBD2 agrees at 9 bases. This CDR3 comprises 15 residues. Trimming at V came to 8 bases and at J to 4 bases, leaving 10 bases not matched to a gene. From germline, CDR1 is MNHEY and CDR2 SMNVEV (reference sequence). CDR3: CASGYSGSTADTQYF. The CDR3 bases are TGTGCCAGCGGCTATAGCGGGAGTACCGCAGATACGCAGTATTTT.

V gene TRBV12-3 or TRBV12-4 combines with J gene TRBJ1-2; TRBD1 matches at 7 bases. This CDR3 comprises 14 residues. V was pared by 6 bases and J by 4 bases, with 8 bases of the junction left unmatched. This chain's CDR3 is CASSPTGRVYGYTF. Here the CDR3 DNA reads TGTGCCAGCAGCCCGACAGGGAGGGTCTATGGCTACACCTTC.

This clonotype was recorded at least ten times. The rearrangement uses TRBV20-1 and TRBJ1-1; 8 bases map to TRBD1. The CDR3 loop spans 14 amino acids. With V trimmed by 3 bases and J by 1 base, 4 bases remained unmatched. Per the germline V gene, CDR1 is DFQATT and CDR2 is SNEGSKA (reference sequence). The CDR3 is CSASKGTGNTEAFF. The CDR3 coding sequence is TGCAGTGCTAGTAAAGGGACAGGGAACACTGAAGCTTTCTTT.

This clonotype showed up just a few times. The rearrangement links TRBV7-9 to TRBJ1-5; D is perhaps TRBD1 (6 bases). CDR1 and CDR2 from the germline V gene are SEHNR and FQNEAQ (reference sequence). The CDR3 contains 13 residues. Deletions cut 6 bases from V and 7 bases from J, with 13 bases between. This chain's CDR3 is CASSSGVGQPQHF. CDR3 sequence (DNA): TGTGCCAGCAGTTCAGGGGTCGGACAGCCCCAGCATTTT.

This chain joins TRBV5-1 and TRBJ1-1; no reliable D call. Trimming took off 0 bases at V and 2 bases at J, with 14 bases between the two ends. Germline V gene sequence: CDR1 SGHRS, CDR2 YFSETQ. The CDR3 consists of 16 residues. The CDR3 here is CASSLEAVTPNTEAFF. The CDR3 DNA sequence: TGCGCCAGCAGCTTGGAGGCAGTGACACCTAACACTGAAGCTTTCTTT.

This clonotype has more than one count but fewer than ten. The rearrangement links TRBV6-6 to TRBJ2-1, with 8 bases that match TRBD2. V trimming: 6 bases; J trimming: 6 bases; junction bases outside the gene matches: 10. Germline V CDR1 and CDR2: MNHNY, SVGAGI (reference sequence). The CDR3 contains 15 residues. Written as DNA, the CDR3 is TGTGCCAGCAGCCGCAGCGGGAGACAGAGCAATGAGCAGTTCTTC. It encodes CASSRSGRQSNEQFF.

The CDR3 spells CASSPRAQNTEAFF. DNA for the CDR3: TGTGCCAGCAGTCCCCGGGCGCAAAACACTGAAGCTTTCTTT. V gene TRBV6-2 or TRBV6-3 combines with J gene TRBJ1-1; no definite D call. V lost 5 bases and J lost 2, with 12 bases in between. Germline V gives CDR1 MNHEY, CDR2 SVGEGT. The CDR3 contains 14 residues.

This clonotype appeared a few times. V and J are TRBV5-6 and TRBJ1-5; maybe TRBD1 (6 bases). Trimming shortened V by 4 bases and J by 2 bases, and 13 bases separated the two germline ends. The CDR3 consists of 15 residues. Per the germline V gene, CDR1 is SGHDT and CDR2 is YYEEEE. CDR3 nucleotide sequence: TGTGCCAGCAGCCAGGGGTCAGGAGGCAATCAGCCCCAGCATTTT. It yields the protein CASSQGSGGNQPQHF.

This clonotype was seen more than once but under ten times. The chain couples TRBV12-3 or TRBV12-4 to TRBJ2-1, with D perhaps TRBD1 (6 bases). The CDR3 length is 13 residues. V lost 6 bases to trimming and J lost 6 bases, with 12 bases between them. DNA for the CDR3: TGTGCCAGCAGGTTACAAGGGGGCAATGAGCAGTTCTTC. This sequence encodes CASRLQGGNEQFF.

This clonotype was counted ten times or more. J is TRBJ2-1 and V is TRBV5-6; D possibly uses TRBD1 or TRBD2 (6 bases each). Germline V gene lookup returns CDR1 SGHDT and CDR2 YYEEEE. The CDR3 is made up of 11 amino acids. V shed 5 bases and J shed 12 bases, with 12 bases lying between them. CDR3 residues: CASSRGGGQFF. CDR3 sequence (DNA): TGTGCCAGCAGTCGCGGAGGGGGGCAGTTCTTC.

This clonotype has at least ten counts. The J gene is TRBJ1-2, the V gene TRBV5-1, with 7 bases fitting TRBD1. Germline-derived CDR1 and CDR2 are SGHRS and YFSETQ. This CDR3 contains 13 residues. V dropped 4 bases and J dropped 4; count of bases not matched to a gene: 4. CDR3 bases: TGCGCCAGCAGCCCCGACAGGGTCTATGGCTACACCTTC. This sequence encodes CASSPDRVYGYTF.

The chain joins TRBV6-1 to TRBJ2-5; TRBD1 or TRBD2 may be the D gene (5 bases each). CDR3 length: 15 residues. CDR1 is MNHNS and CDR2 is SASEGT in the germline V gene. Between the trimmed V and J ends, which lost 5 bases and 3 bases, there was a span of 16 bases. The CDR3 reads CASSPTAGTEETQYF. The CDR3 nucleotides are TGTGCCAGCAGTCCCACAGCCGGGACGGAAGAGACCCAGTACTTC.

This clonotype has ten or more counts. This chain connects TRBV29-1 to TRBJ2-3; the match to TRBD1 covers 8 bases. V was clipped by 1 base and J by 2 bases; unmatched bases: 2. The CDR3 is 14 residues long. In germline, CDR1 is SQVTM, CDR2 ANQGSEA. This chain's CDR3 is CSVEGTGNTDTQYF. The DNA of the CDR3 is TGCAGCGTTGAAGGGACAGGGAACACAGATACGCAGTATTTT.

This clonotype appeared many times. As DNA, the CDR3 is TGTGCCAGCAGCCAAGATAGGGGACAGAGTTACAATGAGCAGTTCTTC. Translation: CASSQDRGQSYNEQFF. V gene TRBV3-1 combines with J gene TRBJ2-1, with TRBD1 identical over 7 bases. V was pared by 0 bases and J by 4 bases, with 6 bases of the junction left unmatched. Germline-derived CDR1 and CDR2 are LGHDT and YNNKEL (reference sequence). The CDR3 is made up of 16 amino acids.

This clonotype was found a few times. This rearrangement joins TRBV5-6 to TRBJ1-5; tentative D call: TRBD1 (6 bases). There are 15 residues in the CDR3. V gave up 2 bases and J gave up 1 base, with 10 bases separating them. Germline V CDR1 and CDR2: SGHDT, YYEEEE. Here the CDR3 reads CASSFGRGSNQPQHF. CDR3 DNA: TGTGCCAGCAGCTTTGGCAGGGGCAGCAATCAGCCCCAGCATTTT.

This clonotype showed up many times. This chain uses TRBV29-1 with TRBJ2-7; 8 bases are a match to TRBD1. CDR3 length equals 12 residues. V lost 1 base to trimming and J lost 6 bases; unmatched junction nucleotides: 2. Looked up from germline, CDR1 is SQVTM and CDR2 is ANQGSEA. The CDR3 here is CSVEGTGSEQYF. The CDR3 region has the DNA TGCAGCGTTGAAGGGACAGGGAGCGAGCAGTACTTC.

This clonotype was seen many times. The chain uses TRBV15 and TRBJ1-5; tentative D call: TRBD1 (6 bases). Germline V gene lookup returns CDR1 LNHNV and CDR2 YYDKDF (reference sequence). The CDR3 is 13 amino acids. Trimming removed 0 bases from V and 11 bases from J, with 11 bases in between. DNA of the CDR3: TGTGCCACCAGCAGAGATGGGAGGACAGCCCAGCATTTT. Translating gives CATSRDGRTAQHF.

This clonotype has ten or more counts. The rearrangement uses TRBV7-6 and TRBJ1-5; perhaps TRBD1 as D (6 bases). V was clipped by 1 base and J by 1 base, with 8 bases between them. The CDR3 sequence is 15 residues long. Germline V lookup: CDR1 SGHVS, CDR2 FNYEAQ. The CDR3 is CASSLVGGSNQPQHF. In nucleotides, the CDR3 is TGTGCCAGCAGCTTAGTAGGGGGAAGCAATCAGCCCCAGCATTTT.